Listed here are 22 T cell receptor beta chains from one sample, sequenced in a study of blood T cell repertoires in COVID-19. The table came from immunoSEQ multiplex PCR; TCRdb's copy has only in-frame clones and leaves some out. Of about 230,000 clones listed, 83% were seen once; the top ten hold about 1.3%. Sequencing was done on a sample of peripheral blood. The receptors come from a woman aged 25 to 39 with COVID-19, enrolled during active disease.

This rearrangement joins TRBV7-7 to TRBJ2-5, with D maybe TRBD2 (6 bases). Trimming took 0 bases from V and 3 from J, leaving 14 bases between them. This CDR3 spans 16 amino acids. Per germline, CDR1 SSHAT and CDR2 FNYEAQ (reference sequence). The CDR3 nucleotides read TGTGCCAGCAGCTTAGCGGGGGGTGCAGCAGAAGAGACCCAGTACTTC. This codes for CASSLAGGAAEETQYF.

The chain couples TRBV24-1 to TRBJ1-2; D remains ambiguous. Per the germline V gene, CDR1 is KGHDR and CDR2 is SFDVKD. V was trimmed by 6 bases and J by 2 bases, leaving 9 bases between them. The CDR3 has 13 amino acids. CDR3 region: CATSRGSNYGYTF. The DNA of the CDR3 is TGTGCCACCAGTCGAGGCTCAAACTATGGCTACACCTTC.

The chain has TRBV19 and TRBJ1-6, with unresolved D. The CDR3 is made up of 14 amino acids. Germline V CDR1 and CDR2: LNHDA, SQIVND (reference sequence). Trimming removed 3 bases from V and 10 bases from J, with 13 bases in between. The CDR3 sequence is CASSMMQEHSPLHF. CDR3 in DNA: TGTGCCAGTAGTATGATGCAGGAACACTCACCCCTCCACTTT.

This chain connects TRBV9 to TRBJ1-5, with D tentatively TRBD1 (5 bases). Deletions cut 0 bases from V and 4 bases from J, with 11 bases between. Germline CDR1 reads SGDLS; CDR2 reads YYNGEE. The CDR3 consists of 15 residues. CDR3 region: CASSVAGEGNQPQHF. The DNA of the CDR3 is TGTGCCAGCAGCGTAGCGGGGGAGGGGAATCAGCCCCAGCATTTT.

The chain has TRBV7-9 and TRBJ2-3, with a weak D call TRBD2 (7 bases). Trimming shortened V by 3 bases and J by 3 bases, and 13 bases separated the two germline ends. CDR1 is SEHNR, CDR2 FQNEAQ, per germline (reference sequence). The CDR3 extends over 15 amino acids. The CDR3 sequence is CASSLQGRGTDTQYF. The CDR3 coding sequence is TGTGCCAGCAGCTTGCAGGGGCGGGGGACAGATACGCAGTATTTT.

The genes are TRBV7-9 and TRBJ2-7, with 7 bases identical to TRBD1. The CDR3 loop spans 13 amino acids. The V segment lost 7 bases and the J segment 4 bases; nucleotides outside the gene matches: 7. Germline values: CDR1 SEHNR, CDR2 FQNEAQ (reference sequence). The DNA for the CDR3 is TGTGCCAGCACCGAGGGCAGGGGGTACGAGCAGTACTTC. Encoded protein: CASTEGRGYEQYF. Drawing the rest from reference TRBV7-9 and TRBJ2-7, the complete variable domain is DTGVSQNPRHKITKRGQNVTFRCDPISEHNRLYWYRQTLGQGPEFLTYFQNEAQLEKSRLLSDRFSAERPKGSFSTLEIQRTEQGDSAMYLCASTEGRGYEQYFGPGTRLTVT.

This chain connects TRBV9 to TRBJ2-5, with D unresolved. Looked up from germline, CDR1 is SGDLS and CDR2 is YYNGEE. The CDR3 runs 14 residues. With 0 bases removed from V and 7 bases from J, the gap between germline ends came to 13 bases. The CDR3: CASSVAQALGTQYF. DNA for the CDR3: TGTGCCAGCAGCGTAGCTCAGGCTCTCGGGACCCAGTACTTC.

CDR3 amino acids: CASSLTGQGETQYF. The CDR3 coding sequence is TGTGCCAGCAGCTTAACGGGACAGGGGGAGACCCAGTACTTC. V gene TRBV7-3 combines with J gene TRBJ2-5, with 10 bases identical to TRBD1. CDR1 and CDR2 from the germline V gene are SGHTA and FQGTGA. The CDR3 sequence is 14 residues long. J lost 5 bases, V lost 0 bases, and 0 bases had no gene match.

The CDR3 spells CASSLSTRQGATEAFF. The CDR3 coding sequence is TGTGCCAGCAGTTTATCCACTCGACAGGGGGCGACTGAAGCTTTCTTT. This chain connects TRBV28 to TRBJ1-1, with 10 bases matching TRBD1. The CDR3 contains 16 residues. Germline V gene sequence: CDR1 MDHEN, CDR2 SYDVKM. J gave up 5 bases and V 1 base, and 7 bases lay outside the gene matches. Variable domain in full (rest from reference TRBV28 and TRBJ1-1): DVKVTQSSRYLVKRTGEKVFLECVQDMDHENMFWYRQDPGLGLRLIYFSYDVKMKEKGDIPEGYSVSREKKERFSLILESASTNQTSMYLCASSLSTRQGATEAFFGQGTRLTVV.

This clone was counted only a few times. The chain uses TRBV7-2 and TRBJ2-7, with 7 bases fitting TRBD1. CDR3 length: 15 residues. Germline V gives CDR1 SGHTA, CDR2 FQGNSA. V lost 5 bases to trimming and J lost 6 bases; unmatched junction nucleotides: 13. The CDR3 coding sequence is TGTGCCAGCAGCCCCCGACAGGGTTTCCTTCGCGAGCAGTACTTC. Translating gives CASSPRQGFLREQYF.

This sequence joins TRBV21-1 and TRBJ1-2. TRBV21-1 constitutes a pseudogene. The CDR3 covers 14 residues. The CDR3 region is CASSMSGIGYGYTF. The CDR3 bases are TGTGCCAGCAGCATGTCCGGGATAGGCTATGGCTACACCTTC.

This clone was detected only a few times. The V and J genes are TRBV9 and TRBJ2-7; 13 bases map to TRBD2. Losses at the gene ends were 3 bases for V and 4 bases for J; bases not matched to a gene: 4. Germline V gene sequence: CDR1 SGDLS, CDR2 YYNGEE. This CDR3 is 15 amino acids long. The CDR3 DNA follows: TGTGCCAGCAGCGCCGGACTAGCGGGAGAGTACGAGCAGTACTTC. This gives the protein CASSAGLAGEYEQYF.

The chain combines TRBV5-1 with TRBJ2-5, with D possibly matching TRBD2 (5 bases). V lost 4 bases and J lost 5, with 9 bases in between. Germline V gene data show CDR1 as SGHRS and CDR2 as YFSETQ. The CDR3 contains 12 residues. CDR3 nucleotides: TGCGCCAGCAGCCTAGCTATGGAGACCCAGTACTTC. It yields the protein CASSLAMETQYF.

This CDR3 is CASTLPGPYNEQFF. In nucleotides, the CDR3 is TGTGCCAGTACCTTACCGGGTCCCTACAATGAGCAGTTCTTC. The gene calls are TRBV19 and TRBJ2-1, with D unclear. The V end lost 7 bases, the J end lost 2 bases, and 12 bases lay between the germline ends. Germline CDR1 reads LNHDA; CDR2 reads SQIVND (reference sequence). This CDR3 is 14 amino acids long.

The CDR3 sequence is CASSLSSGGTPDTQYF. The CDR3 nucleotides read TGTGCCAGCAGCTTATCCTCAGGGGGCACCCCAGATACGCAGTATTTT. The gene calls are TRBV11-1 and TRBJ2-3, with 8 nucleotides matching TRBD1. CDR3 length equals 16 residues. The junction had 8 bases not matched to a gene; V was cut back by 2 bases and J by 4 bases. From germline, CDR1 is SGHAT and CDR2 FQDESV (reference sequence).

CDR3: CASSGASHRTSGRGGIQYF. As DNA, the CDR3 is TGTGCCAGCAGTGGGGCCAGCCACCGGACTAGCGGGAGGGGAGGCATTCAGTACTTC. The genes are TRBV6-4 and TRBJ2-4, with TRBD2 matching 15 bases. Germline V gene lookup returns CDR1 MRHNA and CDR2 SNTAGT. J was trimmed by 9 bases and V by 4 bases; bases with no gene match: 16. This CDR3 is built from 19 residues.

This chain connects TRBV20-1 to TRBJ2-7; weak D call: TRBD2 (6 bases). Germline values: CDR1 DFQATT, CDR2 SNEGSKA (reference sequence). V was shortened by 3 bases and J by 6 bases, with 6 bases between the two germline ends. The CDR3 has 10 residues. The CDR3, as DNA: TGCAGTGCTAGCGGGAGCGAGCAGTACTTC. Translated, it gives CSASGSEQYF.

The chain carries TRBV7-2 and TRBJ2-7; D is possibly TRBD1 (5 bases). Trimming stripped 5 bases from V and 3 bases from J, with 20 bases between. This CDR3 is 16 amino acids long. Germline V CDR1 and CDR2: SGHTA, FQGNSA. CDR3 nucleotides: TGTGCCAGCAGCCCCCATGCCAGCTCAGGGCTCTACGAGCAGTACTTC. Translating it yields CASSPHASSGLYEQYF.

The chain has TRBV29-1 and TRBJ2-1, with 10 bases that match TRBD2. CDR3 size: 14 residues. Germline-derived CDR1 and CDR2 are SQVTM and ANQGSEA. V gave up 1 base and J gave up 6 bases; unmatched junction bases: 3. The chain's CDR3 is CSVEGLAGVNEQFF. The CDR3 coding sequence is TGCAGCGTTGAAGGCCTAGCGGGAGTCAATGAGCAGTTCTTC.

The chain uses TRBV4-2 and TRBJ2-5, with TRBD1 matching over 9 bases. In germline, CDR1 is LGHNA, CDR2 YNFKEQ. The CDR3 has 17 residues. V lost 1 base, J lost 0 bases, and 6 bases stayed unmatched. The CDR3 region has the DNA TGTGCCAGCAGCCAAGGACAAGGACAGGGGTACCAAGAGACCCAGTACTTC. Translated: CASSQGQGQGYQETQYF.

The chain carries TRBV29-1 and TRBJ1-2; 7 bases fit TRBD1. Germline values: CDR1 SQVTM, CDR2 ANQGSEA. The CDR3 runs 13 residues. The V and J ends lost 7 bases and 6 bases, in that order; junction bases with no gene match: 11. The CDR3 reads CSATEDRVNGYTF. CDR3 in DNA: TGCAGCGCCACCGAAGACAGGGTCAATGGCTACACCTTC.

This chain joins TRBV13 and TRBJ2-3; perhaps TRBD2 as D (6 bases). Germline lookup yields CDR1 PRHDT and CDR2 FYEKMQ (reference sequence). Trimming pared 5 bases from V and 5 bases from J, leaving 17 bases between. CDR3 length: 15 residues. CDR3 in DNA: TGTGCCAGCAGCACATTCGGGACGACTAGAGATACGCAGTATTTT. Translated, it gives CASSTFGTTRDTQYF.